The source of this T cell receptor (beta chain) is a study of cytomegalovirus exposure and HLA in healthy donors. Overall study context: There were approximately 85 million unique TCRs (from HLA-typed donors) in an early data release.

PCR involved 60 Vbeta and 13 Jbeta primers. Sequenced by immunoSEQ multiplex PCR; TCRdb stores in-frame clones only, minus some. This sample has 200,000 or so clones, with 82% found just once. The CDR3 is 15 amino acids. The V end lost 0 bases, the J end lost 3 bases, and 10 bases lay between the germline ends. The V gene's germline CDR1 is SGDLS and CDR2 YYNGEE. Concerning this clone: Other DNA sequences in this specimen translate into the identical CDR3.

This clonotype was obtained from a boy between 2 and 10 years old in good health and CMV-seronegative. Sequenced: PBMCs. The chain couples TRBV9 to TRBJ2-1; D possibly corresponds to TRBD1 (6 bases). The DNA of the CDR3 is TGTGCCAGCAGCGTAGAAGGGGGTAGCTACAATGAGCAGTTCTTC. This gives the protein CASSVEGGSYNEQFF. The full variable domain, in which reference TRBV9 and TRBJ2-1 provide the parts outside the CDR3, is DSGVTQTPKHLITATGQRVTLRCSPRSGDLSVYWYQQSLDQGLQFLIQYYNGEERAKGNILERFSAQQFPDLHSELNLSSLELGDSALYFCASSVEGGSYNEQFFGPGTRLTVL.